This T cell receptor (beta chain) stems from a study of Graves' ophthalmopathy and Graves' hyperthyroidism. About the research overall: Peripheral blood samples were taken at initial diagnosis, before any treatment. General study points: Built on 13 signatures, a model told ophthalmopathy apart from stable hyperthyroidism with 87.88% sensitivity and around 80% specificity.

A diagnosis was made from clinical symptoms together with serum thyroxine, TRAb, thyroid ultrasound and orbital computed tomography. PBMCs had their origin in fresh peripheral blood (roughly 9.3 ml). RNA transcripts were the source from which TCR beta CDR3 regions were amplified. First-round RT-PCR employed HTBI primers, with a second-round multiplex PCR after it. TCRdb reprocessed the multiplex PCR reads via MiXCR and lists one record per CDR3 protein. The data contain hundreds of thousands of distinct CDR3 sequences, 22% of them singletons. CDR3 size: 14 residues. Germline values: CDR1 SNHLY, CDR2 FYNNEI. Trimming cost V 5 bases and J 2 bases, with 10 bases left between them. This clonotype was detected a few times. No antigen is known for it.

Material for sequencing was peripheral blood. This TCR came from a woman aged 18-29 years with stable Graves' hyperthyroidism. Some clones in this sample may be carry-over from other donors' samples. This chain uses TRBV2 with TRBJ1-5; TRBD1 might be the D (5 bases). The CDR3 sequence: CASSSGYGNQPQHF. DNA for the CDR3: TGTGCCAGCAGTTCAGGGTATGGCAATCAGCCCCAGCATTTT.